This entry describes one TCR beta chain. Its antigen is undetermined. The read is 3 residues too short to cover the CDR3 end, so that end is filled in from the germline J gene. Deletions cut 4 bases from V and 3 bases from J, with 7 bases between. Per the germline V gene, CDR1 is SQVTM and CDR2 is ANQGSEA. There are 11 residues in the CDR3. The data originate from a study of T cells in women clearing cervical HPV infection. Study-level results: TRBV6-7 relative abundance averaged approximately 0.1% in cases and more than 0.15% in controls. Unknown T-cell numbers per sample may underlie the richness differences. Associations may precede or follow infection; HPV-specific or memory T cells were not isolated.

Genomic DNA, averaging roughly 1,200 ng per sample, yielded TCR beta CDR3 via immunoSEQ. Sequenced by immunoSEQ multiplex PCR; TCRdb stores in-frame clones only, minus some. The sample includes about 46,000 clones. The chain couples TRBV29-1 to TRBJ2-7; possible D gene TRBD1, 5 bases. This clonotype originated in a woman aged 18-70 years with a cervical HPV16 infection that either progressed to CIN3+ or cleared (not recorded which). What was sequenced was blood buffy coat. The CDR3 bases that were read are TGCAGCGTTGCAGACAGCTACGAG. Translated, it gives CSVADSYE. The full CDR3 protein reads CSVADSYEQYF.